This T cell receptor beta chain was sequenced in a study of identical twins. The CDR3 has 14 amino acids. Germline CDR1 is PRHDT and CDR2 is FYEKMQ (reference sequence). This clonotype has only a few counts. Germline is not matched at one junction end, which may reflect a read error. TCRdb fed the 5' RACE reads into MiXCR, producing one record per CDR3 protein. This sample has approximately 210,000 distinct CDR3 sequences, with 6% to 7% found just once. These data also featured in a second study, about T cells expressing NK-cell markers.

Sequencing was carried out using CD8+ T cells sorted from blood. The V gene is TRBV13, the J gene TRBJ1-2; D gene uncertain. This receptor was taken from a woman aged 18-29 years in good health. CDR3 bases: TGTGCCAGCAGCTTAGTCGCAGTGGGATATGCCTACACCTTC. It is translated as CASSLVAVGYAYTF.